A selection of T cell receptor beta chains follows, all from one sample in a study of persistence of HIV-infected CD4 T cells. What these receptors recognize is not known. Here immunoSEQ multiplex PCR was the method, and the copy in TCRdb shows in-frame clones only, minus some. Counted here are around 60,000 clones, roughly 75% occurring once; the ten biggest clones make up 1.7%. The sequencing here drew on CD4+ T cells sorted from PBMCs after roughly 18-hour stimulation, taken from a patient who received antiretroviral therapy. Source of these receptors: an adult man with HIV who was CMV-seropositive. Both conserved end residues are part of each CDR3. Each record gives: V gene, clone size, D gene, CDR3 length, J gene, CDR3 DNA, CDR3 protein. D genes are given only for firm matches. Some rows have no size entry. The others give once, few or many, or a class for an expanded clone.

V gene: TRBV4-1; clone size: NA; D gene: NA; CDR3 length: 16; J gene: TRBJ2-7; CDR3 DNA: TGCGCCAGCAGCCAAGACGCAAGCGGGTCTTCCTACGAGCAGTACTTC; CDR3 protein: CASSQDASGSSYEQYF
V gene: TRBV3-1/TRBV3-2; clone size: NA; D gene: NA; CDR3 length: 14; J gene: TRBJ2-7; CDR3 DNA: TGTGCCAGCTCCCCCGGACTCTCCTCCTACGAGCAGTACTTC; CDR3 protein: CASSPGLSSYEQYF
V gene: TRBV7-8; clone size: NA; D gene: TRBD2; CDR3 length: 16; J gene: TRBJ2-7; CDR3 DNA: TGTGCCAGCAGCACACACCCGGGACTAGCGCTCTACGAGCAGTACTTC; CDR3 protein: CASSTHPGLALYEQYF
V gene: TRBV28; clone size: NA; D gene: NA; CDR3 length: 14; J gene: TRBJ1-2; CDR3 DNA: TGTGCCAGCAGTTCGGGACACCGAAGCTATGGCTACACCTTC; CDR3 protein: CASSSGHRSYGYTF
V gene: TRBV5-1; clone size: NA; D gene: NA; CDR3 length: 15; J gene: TRBJ1-1; CDR3 DNA: TGCGCCAGCAGCTTGGAGGCCCGGTACAACACTGAAGCTTTCTTT; CDR3 protein: CASSLEARYNTEAFF
V gene: TRBV5-1; clone size: few; D gene: TRBD1; CDR3 length: 14; J gene: TRBJ2-6; CDR3 DNA: TGCGCCAGCAGCACCTCGGGACAGGCTCAGGTCCTGACTTTC; CDR3 protein: CASSTSGQAQVLTF
V gene: TRBV7-2; clone size: NA; D gene: NA; CDR3 length: 15; J gene: TRBJ2-6; CDR3 DNA: TGTGCCAGCAGCTTAAAGACCTCTCCGGCCAACGTCCTGACTTTC; CDR3 protein: CASSLKTSPANVLTF
V gene: TRBV7-9; clone size: NA; D gene: NA; CDR3 length: 14; J gene: TRBJ1-1; CDR3 DNA: TGTGCCAGCAGCTTAGCGACGGGGAACACTGAAGCTTTCTTT; CDR3 protein: CASSLATGNTEAFF
V gene: TRBV7-2; clone size: NA; D gene: NA; CDR3 length: 15; J gene: TRBJ1-3; CDR3 DNA: TGTGCCAGCAGCCCTTCATGGACCTCTGGAAACACCATATATTTT; CDR3 protein: CASSPSWTSGNTIYF
V gene: TRBV2; clone size: NA; D gene: NA; CDR3 length: 12; J gene: TRBJ2-7; CDR3 DNA: TGTGCCAGCAGACTCGACAGATACGAGCAGTACTTC; CDR3 protein: CASRLDRYEQYF
V gene: TRBV10-3; clone size: once; D gene: TRBD1; CDR3 length: 14; J gene: TRBJ2-1; CDR3 DNA: TGTGCCATCAGGCGGGACAGGGGATCCGATGAGCAGTTCTTC; CDR3 protein: CAIRRDRGSDEQFF
V gene: TRBV27; clone size: NA; D gene: TRBD2; CDR3 length: 18; J gene: TRBJ2-1; CDR3 DNA: TGTGCCAGCAGCGACAGGCCTGGACTAGCTGCCGCCTACAATGAGCAGTTCTTC; CDR3 protein: CASSDRPGLAAAYNEQFF
V gene: TRBV5-3; clone size: NA; D gene: NA; CDR3 length: 12; J gene: TRBJ2-3; CDR3 DNA: TGTGCCAGAAGGCGTCCTACAGATACGCAGTATTTT; CDR3 protein: CARRRPTDTQYF
V gene: TRBV19; clone size: NA; D gene: NA; CDR3 length: 14; J gene: TRBJ1-1; CDR3 DNA: TGTGCCAGTAAAATAAGGGGCATGAACACTGAAGCTTTCTTT; CDR3 protein: CASKIRGMNTEAFF
V gene: TRBV6-5; clone size: NA; D gene: TRBD1; CDR3 length: 15; J gene: TRBJ2-2; CDR3 DNA: TGTGCCAGCAGCTTAACAGGGGCCGGGACCGGGGAGCTGTTTTTT; CDR3 protein: CASSLTGAGTGELFF
V gene: TRBV20-1; clone size: few; D gene: NA; CDR3 length: 11; J gene: TRBJ2-7; CDR3 DNA: TGCAGTGTCCTGGATCCGCCCGAGCAGTACTTC; CDR3 protein: CSVLDPPEQYF
V gene: TRBV6-6; clone size: NA; D gene: NA; CDR3 length: 13; J gene: TRBJ1-3; CDR3 DNA: TGTGCCAGCAGCGTGGGGGGCTTGAACACCATATATTTT; CDR3 protein: CASSVGGLNTIYF
V gene: TRBV29-1; clone size: NA; D gene: NA; CDR3 length: 16; J gene: TRBJ2-2; CDR3 DNA: TGCAGCGTTGGGCCGCCGGGACGACAAAACACCGGGGAGCTGTTTTTT; CDR3 protein: CSVGPPGRQNTGELFF
V gene: TRBV19; clone size: NA; D gene: NA; CDR3 length: 12; J gene: TRBJ1-6; CDR3 DNA: TGTGCCAGTAGGGACGGTGATTCACCCCTCCACTTT; CDR3 protein: CASRDGDSPLHF
V gene: TRBV18; clone size: NA; D gene: NA; CDR3 length: 13; J gene: TRBJ1-1; CDR3 DNA: TGTGCCAGCTCACAGGGTCTTGGCACTGAAGCTTTCTTT; CDR3 protein: CASSQGLGTEAFF
V gene: TRBV28; clone size: NA; D gene: NA; CDR3 length: 13; J gene: TRBJ2-1; CDR3 DNA: TGTGCCAGCGGCCGAAGTGGGGGGAATGAGCAGTTCTTC; CDR3 protein: CASGRSGGNEQFF
V gene: TRBV7-6; clone size: NA; D gene: TRBD1; CDR3 length: 15; J gene: TRBJ2-7; CDR3 DNA: TGTGCCAGCAGCTTAGGGGACAGGGTCCTCTACGAGCAGTACTTC; CDR3 protein: CASSLGDRVLYEQYF
V gene: TRBV3-1/TRBV3-2; clone size: NA; D gene: NA; CDR3 length: 14; J gene: TRBJ1-1; CDR3 DNA: TGTGCCAGCAGCCCACAGGGAGGGAGCACTGAAGCTTTCTTT; CDR3 protein: CASSPQGGSTEAFF
V gene: TRBV27; clone size: few; D gene: TRBD1; CDR3 length: 19; J gene: TRBJ2-3; CDR3 DNA: TGTGCCAGCAGTTTCTCCGGGACAGCAAAGGCGTCTAGCACAGATACGCAGTATTTT; CDR3 protein: CASSFSGTAKASSTDTQYF
V gene: TRBV3-1/TRBV3-2; clone size: NA; D gene: NA; CDR3 length: 15; J gene: TRBJ1-3; CDR3 DNA: TGTGCCAGCAGCCCTTGGACAGACTCTGGAAACACCATATATTTT; CDR3 protein: CASSPWTDSGNTIYF
V gene: TRBV24-1; clone size: few; D gene: NA; CDR3 length: 14; J gene: TRBJ1-5; CDR3 DNA: TGTGCCACCAGTGAATCAGTAGTCGGGCAGCCCCAGCATTTT; CDR3 protein: CATSESVVGQPQHF
V gene: TRBV29-1; clone size: once; D gene: TRBD2; CDR3 length: 15; J gene: TRBJ2-2; CDR3 DNA: TGCAGCGTTGGGGGGACTAGCGGGTTCGCCGGGGAGCTGTTTTTT; CDR3 protein: CSVGGTSGFAGELFF